Included here is one T cell receptor (beta chain) sequence, with context. The target of this receptor is not known. One base away there is no much larger clone; base qualities are not given. The receptor library was made with multiplex PCR. These reads were obtained on an Illumina HiSeq 4000. To build TCR beta libraries, CDR3 regions were amplified by Arm-PCR using iRepertoire HTBI primers. PCR products were gel purified before sequencing. Processing in the source paper ran as follows. A total of 62 TRBV and more than twelve TRBJ segments were identified across samples and were used for gene usage analysis of CDR3 amino acid clonotypes. Filtered high-quality paired reads were merged into contigs using COPE and FqMerger. BLAST was used to align contigs to the IMGT TRBV, TRBD and TRBJ reference genes, and CDR3 was defined following IMGT. Clonotypes above 0.1% frequency were classified as highly expanded clones. Shannon entropy was used to measure repertoire diversity, and the Gini coefficient was used to measure V-J evenness. A clonotype was considered public if more than one individual shared it. TCRdb handled the public reads itself, with Q25 trimming in fastp and clone calling in MiXCR, and kept productive beta chains. A single entry per CDR3 protein holds the most common genes and DNA from its merged rows. TCRdb assigned the V and J calls; the authors' analysis was not used. Within this sample are about 470,000 distinct CDR3 sequences, with about 22% of them counted one time only. The ten largest clones capture about 7% of the sample.

The sample's time point label, decoded: persistent/refractory GD, antithyroid drugs over 5 years with positive TRAb. For both TCR sequencing and RNA sequencing, RNA was extracted from PBMCs in TRIzol. Graves' disease was diagnosed according to American Thyroid Association guidelines. Patients for the study were recruited at an endocrinology department in Xi'an, China. From each patient, roughly 9 milliliters of peripheral blood was collected into an EDTA anticoagulant tube. PBMCs were isolated by Ficoll Paque Plus density gradient separation without further T cell sorting. An Agilent 2100 Bioanalyzer and agarose gel were used to check RNA quality, and a NanoDrop 2000 was used to measure RNA concentration. CDR1 is given as SGHRS and CDR2 as YFSETQ, both from the germline V gene. Reading from cysteine to phenylalanine, the CDR3 counts 13 amino acids. Left in the record is the CDR3 DNA by itself, 39 bases read in frame from the first base. V and J are truncated by 4 bases and 7 bases respectively, leaving an intervening sequence of 12 bases.

The sample comes from a study of regulatory T cells in long-lasting Graves disease (dated by TCRdb to the early 2020s). Some background on the complete study: Persistent Graves' disease was defined as persistently positive TSH receptor autoantibodies together with antithyroid drug treatment for over 5 years. Patients with persistent Graves' disease were compared with patients with newly diagnosed Graves' disease using TCR sequencing and RNA sequencing of peripheral blood. The study took place in China and was registered as a clinical trial. A total of around 35 samples underwent TCR sequencing, from around 13 patients with persistent Graves' disease and approximately 20 patients with newly diagnosed Graves' disease. In the clinical cohort, patients with persistent Graves' disease had used antithyroid drugs for an average of around 9.3 years.

What the work shows at the level of the full study, not this receptor alone: Peripheral blood alone was examined, since thyroid tissue, which constituted the primary lesion, could not be accessed. The small sample size was acknowledged by the authors as a limitation that may reduce accuracy. A larger number of public clonotypes was shared among persistent patients (approximately 2,600) than among newly diagnosed patients (approximately 1,000). Preferential use of TRBV28, TRBJ1-2 and TRBJ2-5 was observed in persistent disease, whereas TRBV20-1 and TRBJ2-1 were favored in newly diagnosed disease. Only the TCR beta chain was sequenced and analyzed. Persistent Graves' disease patients showed lower TCR Shannon entropy and fewer highly expanded clones than newly diagnosed patients, suggesting clonal expansion.

This receptor chain uses TRBV5-1 and TRBJ1-5; confidence is insufficient to name the D gene. The specimen comprised peripheral blood mononuclear cells (PBMCs), sampled when the disease was refractory, from a patient treated with antithyroid drugs. This clonotype was sampled from a female donor with Graves disease. The CDR3 has the sequence CASSPYPGQPQHF. The sequence in DNA is TGCGCCAGCAGCCCGTATCCGGGGCAGCCCCAGCATTTT.